This record looks at one T cell receptor beta chain sequence and its context. This entry comes from a study of cytomegalovirus exposure and HLA in healthy donors. Libraries were prepared by immunoSEQ multiplex PCR; TCRdb keeps only in-frame clonotypes and omits some of them. This sample has 200,000 or so clones, with around 84% found just once. The CDR3 covers 17 residues. V dropped 4 bases and J dropped 7 bases, with 23 bases sitting between them. Germline V CDR1 and CDR2: MGHRA, YSYEKL. Sequences were obtained from PBMCs. The chain carries TRBV4-1 and TRBJ2-1; TRBD1 might be the D (6 bases). This sequence was found in a woman under 40 in good health and CMV-seropositive. The CDR3 DNA follows: TGCGCCAGCAGCCTAAATCCCCCAGGGGCCTCTTTTAATGAGCAGTTCTTC. Amino acid sequence: CASSLNPPGASFNEQFF.